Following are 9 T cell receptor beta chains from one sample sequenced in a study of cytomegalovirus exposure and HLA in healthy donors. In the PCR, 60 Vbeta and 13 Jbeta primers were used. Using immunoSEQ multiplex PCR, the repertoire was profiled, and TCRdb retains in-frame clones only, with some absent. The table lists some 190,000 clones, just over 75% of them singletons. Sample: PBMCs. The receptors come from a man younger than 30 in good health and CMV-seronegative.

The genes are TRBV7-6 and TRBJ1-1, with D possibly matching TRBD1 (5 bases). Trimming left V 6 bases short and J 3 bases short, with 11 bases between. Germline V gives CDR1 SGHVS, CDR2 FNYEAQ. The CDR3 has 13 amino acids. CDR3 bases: TGTGCCAGCAGAAACCCGGGGGACACTGAAGCTTTCTTT. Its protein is CASRNPGDTEAFF.

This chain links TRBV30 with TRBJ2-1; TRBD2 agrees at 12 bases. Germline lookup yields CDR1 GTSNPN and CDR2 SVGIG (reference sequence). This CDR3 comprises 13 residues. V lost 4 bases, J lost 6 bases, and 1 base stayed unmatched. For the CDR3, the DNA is TGTGCCTGGATGACTAGCGGGAGCAATGAGCAGTTCTTC. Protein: CAWMTSGSNEQFF. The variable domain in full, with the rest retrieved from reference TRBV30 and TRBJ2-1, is SQTIHQWPATLVQPVGSPLSLECTVEGTSNPNLYWYRQAAGRGLQLLFYSVGIGQISSEVPQNLSASRPQDRQFILSSKKLLLSDSGFYLCAWMTSGSNEQFFGPGTRLTVL.

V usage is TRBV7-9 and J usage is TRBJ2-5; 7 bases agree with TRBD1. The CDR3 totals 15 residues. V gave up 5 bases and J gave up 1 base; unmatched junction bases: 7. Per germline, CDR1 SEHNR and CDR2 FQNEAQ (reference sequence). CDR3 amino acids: CASSHPGQPQETQYF. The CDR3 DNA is TGTGCCAGCAGCCACCCGGGACAGCCCCAAGAGACCCAGTACTTC.

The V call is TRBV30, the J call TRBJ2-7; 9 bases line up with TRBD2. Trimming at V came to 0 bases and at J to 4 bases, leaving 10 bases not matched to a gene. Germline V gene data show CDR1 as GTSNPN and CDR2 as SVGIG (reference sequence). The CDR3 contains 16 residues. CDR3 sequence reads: CAWSVGSSGVGYEQYF. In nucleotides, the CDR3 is TGTGCCTGGAGTGTAGGGTCTAGCGGGGTCGGATACGAGCAGTACTTC.

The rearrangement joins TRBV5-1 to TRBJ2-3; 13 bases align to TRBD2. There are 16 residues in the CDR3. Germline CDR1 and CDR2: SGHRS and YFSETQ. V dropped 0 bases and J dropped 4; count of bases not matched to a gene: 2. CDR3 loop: CASSLGTSGRADTQYF. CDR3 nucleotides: TGCGCCAGCAGCTTGGGGACTAGCGGGAGAGCAGATACGCAGTATTTT.

This CDR3 is CAWSLPGGSFEQYF. For the CDR3, the DNA is TGTGCCTGGAGTCTTCCGGGGGGAAGTTTCGAGCAGTACTTC. This rearrangement joins TRBV30 to TRBJ2-7; 7 nucleotides align to TRBD2. The CDR3 totals 14 residues. Germline CDR1 GTSNPN, CDR2 SVGIG (reference sequence). Unmatched junction bases numbered 10, after V lost 2 bases and J lost 6 bases.

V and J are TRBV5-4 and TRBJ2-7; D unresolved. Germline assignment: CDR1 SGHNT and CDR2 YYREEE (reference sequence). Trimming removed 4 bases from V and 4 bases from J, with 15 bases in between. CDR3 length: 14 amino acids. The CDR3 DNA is TGTGCCAGCAGCCAACGGTCGAACTTGTACGAGCAGTACTTC. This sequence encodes CASSQRSNLYEQYF.

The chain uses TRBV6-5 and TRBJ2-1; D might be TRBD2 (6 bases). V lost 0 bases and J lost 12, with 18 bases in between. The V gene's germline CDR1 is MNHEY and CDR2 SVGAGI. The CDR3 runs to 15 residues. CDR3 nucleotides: TGTGCCAGCAGTTACTCTGGCGGGACTGGGGGTGGGCAGTTCTTC. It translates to CASSYSGGTGGGQFF.

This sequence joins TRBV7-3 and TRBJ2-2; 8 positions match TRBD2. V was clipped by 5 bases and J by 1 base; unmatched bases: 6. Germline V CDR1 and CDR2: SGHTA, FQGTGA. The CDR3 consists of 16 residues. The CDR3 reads CASSPDGTRNTGELFF. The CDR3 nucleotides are TGTGCCAGCAGCCCTGACGGGACTAGGAACACCGGGGAGCTGTTTTTT.